One and the same sample provided the 10 T cell receptor beta chains below, sequenced in a study of human T cells and chemical hapten exposure. TCRdb re-called the RACE reads through MiXCR, storing one row per CDR3 protein. The profile covers around 160,000 distinct CDR3 sequences, with about 14% appearing a single time and 1.7% taken by the ten largest. The time point: patch test 1, 2 weeks after DPC sensitization. As for treatment: therapeutic diphenylcyclopropenone sensitization with weekly scalp DPC. The specimen was whole blood, collected in connection with sensitization to the hapten diphenylcyclopropenone (DPC). These receptor sequences come from a woman under 40 with alopecia areata. Some clones in this sample may be carry-over from other donors' samples.

This clonotype was detected ten times or more. J is TRBJ2-1 and V is TRBV28, with D uncertain. Germline V gene sequence: CDR1 MDHEN, CDR2 SYDVKM. The V gene lost 2 bases and the J gene lost 4 bases, with 6 bases spanning the gap. The CDR3 has 13 amino acids. CDR3 protein: CASSLGVYNEQFF. The CDR3 DNA reads as TGTGCCAGCAGTTTAGGGGTTTACAATGAGCAGTTCTTC.

To note about this clonotype: The junction departs from germline at one end; a sequencing error may be responsible. The chain uses TRBV20-1 and TRBJ2-1, with unresolved D. The CDR3 runs to 12 residues. Germline loops: CDR1 DFQATT, CDR2 SNEGSKA (reference sequence). The CDR3 sequence is CSAIPGSNGQFF. The CDR3 DNA is TGCAGTGCTATTCCTGGGTCCAATGGGCAGTTCTTC.

This chain joins TRBV27 and TRBJ2-7; D might be TRBD2 (6 bases). In germline, CDR1 is MNHEY, CDR2 SMNVEV (reference sequence). The CDR3 has 14 residues. V lost 4 bases, J lost 7 bases, and 17 bases lay in between. In nucleotides, the CDR3 is TGTGCCAGCAGTTCCGCGGGACTCCCGTTGGAGCAGTACTTC. This translates into CASSSAGLPLEQYF.

This clonotype was detected ten times or more. The chain carries TRBV12-3 or TRBV12-4 and TRBJ2-7; tentative D call: TRBD2 (6 bases). This CDR3 is 13 amino acids long. Trimming removed 8 bases from V and 6 bases from J, with 17 bases in between. The CDR3 coding sequence is TGTGCCAGCGGTTGGAGTCGGGGAGGCGAGCAGTACTTC. Amino acid sequence: CASGWSRGGEQYF.

This clonotype showed up just a few times. The chain recombines TRBV15 with TRBJ2-4; D might be TRBD1 (5 bases). Germline lookup yields CDR1 LNHNV and CDR2 YYDKDF (reference sequence). The CDR3 totals 18 residues. The V end lost 6 bases, the J end lost 0 bases, and 21 bases lay between the germline ends. CDR3 DNA: TGTGCCACCAGACCTCATCCTTCGACAGACGAAGCCAAAAACATTCAGTACTTC. This codes for CATRPHPSTDEAKNIQYF. Looking up the rest from reference TRBV15 and TRBJ2-4 gives the full variable domain: DAMVIQNPRYQVTQFGKPVTLSCSQTLNHNVMYWYQQKSSQAPKLLFHYYDKDFNNEADTPDNFQSRRPNTSFCFLDIRSPGLGDTAMYLCATRPHPSTDEAKNIQYFGAGTRLSVL.

CDR3 protein: CASSLNWGSPGQGMAYEQYF. CDR3 in DNA: TGCGCCAGCAGCCTCAATTGGGGCAGTCCCGGACAGGGAATGGCGTACGAGCAGTACTTC. The gene calls are TRBV4-3 and TRBJ2-7, with 8 bases fitting TRBD1. The CDR3 has 20 amino acids. Germline V lookup: CDR1 LGHNA, CDR2 YSLEER. Trimming took 4 bases from V and 4 from J; bases not matched to a gene: 24.

This clonotype was counted only a few times. DNA for the CDR3: TGTGCCAGCAGCTTAGTTCCGGCTAGCGGCACAGATACGCAGTATTTT. As protein: CASSLVPASGTDTQYF. V gene TRBV11-2 combines with J gene TRBJ2-3, with D possibly matching TRBD2 (6 bases). The CDR3 loop spans 16 amino acids. Germline V gene sequence: CDR1 SGHAT, CDR2 FQNNGV. The V end lost 1 base, the J end lost 1 base, and 12 bases lay between the germline ends. Looking up the rest from reference TRBV11-2 and TRBJ2-3 gives the full variable domain: EAGVAQSPRYKIIEKRQSVAFWCNPISGHATLYWYQQILGQGPKLLIQFQNNGVVDDSQLPKDRFSAERLKGVDSTLKIQPAKLEDSAVYLCASSLVPASGTDTQYFGPGTRLTVL.

This clonotype was picked up a small number of times. The gene calls are TRBV7-8 and TRBJ1-5; 7 bases are shared with TRBD1. CDR3 length: 15 residues. With 2 bases clipped from V and 4 bases from J, the junction kept 5 bases outside the gene matches. CDR1 is SGHVS and CDR2 is FQNEAQ in the germline V gene. The CDR3 is CASSLQTGRNQPQHF. CDR3 nucleotide sequence: TGTGCCAGCAGCTTACAGACAGGGAGAAATCAGCCCCAGCATTTT.

This chain connects TRBV18 to TRBJ2-5; 12 positions agree with TRBD1. With 1 base clipped from V and 4 bases from J, the junction kept 7 bases outside the gene matches. The V gene's germline CDR1 is KGHSH and CDR2 LQKENI. This CDR3 comprises 17 residues. DNA for the CDR3: TGTGCCAGCTCACCACTACTCGGGACAGGGGGCCCAGAGACCCAGTACTTC. Protein sequence: CASSPLLGTGGPETQYF.

The chain combines TRBV6-2 or TRBV6-3 with TRBJ2-3, with 7 bases aligning to TRBD2. The V gene end was trimmed by 4 bases and the J gene end by 4 bases; junction bases not matched to a gene: 8. Germline V gives CDR1 MNHEY, CDR2 SVGEGT. This CDR3 is built from 15 residues. This chain's CDR3 is CASSFGGSSADTQYF. CDR3 bases: TGTGCCAGCAGTTTCGGCGGGAGTAGCGCAGATACGCAGTATTTT.